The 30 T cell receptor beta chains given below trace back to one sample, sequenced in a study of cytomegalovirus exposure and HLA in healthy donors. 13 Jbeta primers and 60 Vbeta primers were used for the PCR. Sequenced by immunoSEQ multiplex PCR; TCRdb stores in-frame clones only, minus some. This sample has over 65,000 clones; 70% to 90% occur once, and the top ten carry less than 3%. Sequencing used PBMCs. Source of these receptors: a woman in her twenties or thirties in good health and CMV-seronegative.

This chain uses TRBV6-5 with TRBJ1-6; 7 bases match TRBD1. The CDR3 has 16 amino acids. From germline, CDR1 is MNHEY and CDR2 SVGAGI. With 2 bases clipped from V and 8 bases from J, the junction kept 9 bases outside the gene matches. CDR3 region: CASSYQSTGLDSPLHF. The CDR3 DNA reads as TGTGCCAGCAGTTACCAGTCGACAGGGTTGGATTCACCCCTCCACTTT.

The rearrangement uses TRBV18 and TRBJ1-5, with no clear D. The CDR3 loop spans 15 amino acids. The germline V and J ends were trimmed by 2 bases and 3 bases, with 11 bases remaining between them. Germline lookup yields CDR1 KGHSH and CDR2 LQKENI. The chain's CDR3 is CASSPGELLNQPQHF. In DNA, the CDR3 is TGTGCCAGCTCACCAGGGGAGCTTCTCAATCAGCCCCAGCATTTT.

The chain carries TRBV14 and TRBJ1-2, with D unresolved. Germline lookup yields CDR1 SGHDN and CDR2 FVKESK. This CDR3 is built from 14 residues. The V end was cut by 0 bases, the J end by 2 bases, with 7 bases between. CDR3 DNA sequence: TGTGCCAGCAGCCAAGATCGCGGGAACTATGGCTACACCTTC. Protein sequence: CASSQDRGNYGYTF.

CDR3 protein: CASSSDNPEAFF. The CDR3 nucleotides read TGCGCCAGCAGCTCCGACAACCCTGAAGCTTTCTTT. The chain is built from TRBV5-1 and TRBJ1-1; no clear D. The V gene lost 3 bases and the J gene lost 6 bases, with 9 bases spanning the gap. CDR1 and CDR2 (germline): SGHRS, YFSETQ. The CDR3 totals 12 residues.

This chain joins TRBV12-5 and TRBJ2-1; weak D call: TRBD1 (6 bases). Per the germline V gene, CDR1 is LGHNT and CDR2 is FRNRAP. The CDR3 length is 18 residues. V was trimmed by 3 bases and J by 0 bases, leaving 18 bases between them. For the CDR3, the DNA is TGTGCTAGTGGTTTCACTACCCCCACAGGGAGCTCCTACAATGAGCAGTTCTTC. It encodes CASGFTTPTGSSYNEQFF.

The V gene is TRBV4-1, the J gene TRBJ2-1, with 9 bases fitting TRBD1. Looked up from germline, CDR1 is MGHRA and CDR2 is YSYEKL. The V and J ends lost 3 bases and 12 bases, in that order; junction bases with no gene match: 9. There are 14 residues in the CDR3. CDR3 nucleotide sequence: TGCGCCAGCAGCCAGGGGACAGGGAAGTATGGGCAGTTCTTC. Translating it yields CASSQGTGKYGQFF.

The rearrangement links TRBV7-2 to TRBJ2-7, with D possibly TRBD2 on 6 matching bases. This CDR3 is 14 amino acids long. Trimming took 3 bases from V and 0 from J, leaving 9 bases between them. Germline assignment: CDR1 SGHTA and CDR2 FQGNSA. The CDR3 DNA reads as TGTGCCAGCAGCTTCGACGGGAGCTCCTACGAGCAGTACTTC. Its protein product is CASSFDGSSYEQYF.

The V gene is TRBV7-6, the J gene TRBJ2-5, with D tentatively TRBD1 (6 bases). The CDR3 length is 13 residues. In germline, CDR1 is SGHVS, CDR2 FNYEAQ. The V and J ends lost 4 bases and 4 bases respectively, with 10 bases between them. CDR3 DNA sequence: TGTGCCAGCAGCTCCGACAGGATAGAGACCCAGTACTTC. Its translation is CASSSDRIETQYF.

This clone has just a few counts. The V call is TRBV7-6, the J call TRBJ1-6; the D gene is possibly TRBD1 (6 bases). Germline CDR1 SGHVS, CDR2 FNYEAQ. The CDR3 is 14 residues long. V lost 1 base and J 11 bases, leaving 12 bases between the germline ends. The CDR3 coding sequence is TGTGCCAGCAGCTTAGACAGGGTGATTGCACCCCTCCACTTT. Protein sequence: CASSLDRVIAPLHF.

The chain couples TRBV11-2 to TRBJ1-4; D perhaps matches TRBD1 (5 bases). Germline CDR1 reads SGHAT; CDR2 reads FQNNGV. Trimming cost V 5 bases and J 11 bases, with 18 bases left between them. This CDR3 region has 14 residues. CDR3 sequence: CASSIRGGGAKLFF. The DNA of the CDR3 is TGTGCCAGCAGCATACGGGGTGGCGGGGCCAAACTGTTTTTT.

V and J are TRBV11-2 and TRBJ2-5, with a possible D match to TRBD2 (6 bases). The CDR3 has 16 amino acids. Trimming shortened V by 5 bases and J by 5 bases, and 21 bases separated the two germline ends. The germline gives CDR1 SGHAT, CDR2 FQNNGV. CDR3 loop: CASSPPRTVAGETQYF. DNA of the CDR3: TGTGCCAGCAGCCCGCCCAGGACCGTCGCGGGGGAGACCCAGTACTTC.

CDR3 sequence reads: CASSSPLQGWDEKLFF. CDR3 coding DNA: TGTGCCAGCAGTTCCCCTTTGCAGGGGTGGGATGAAAAACTGTTTTTT. The gene calls are TRBV11-2 and TRBJ1-4; tentative D call: TRBD1 (6 bases). From germline, CDR1 is SGHAT and CDR2 FQNNGV. This CDR3 has 16 amino acids. The V gene lost 6 bases and the J gene lost 6 bases, with 20 bases spanning the gap. Filled out from reference TRBV11-2 and TRBJ1-4, the complete variable domain reads EAGVAQSPRYKIIEKRQSVAFWCNPISGHATLYWYQQILGQGPKLLIQFQNNGVVDDSQLPKDRFSAERLKGVDSTLKIQPAKLEDSAVYLCASSSPLQGWDEKLFFGSGTQLSVL.

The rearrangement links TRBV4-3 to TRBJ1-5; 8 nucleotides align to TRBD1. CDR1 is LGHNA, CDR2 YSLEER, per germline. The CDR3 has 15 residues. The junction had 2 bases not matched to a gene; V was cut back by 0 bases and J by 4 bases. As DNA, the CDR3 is TGCGCCAGCAGCCAAGATAGGACAGGGAATCAGCCCCAGCATTTT. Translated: CASSQDRTGNQPQHF.

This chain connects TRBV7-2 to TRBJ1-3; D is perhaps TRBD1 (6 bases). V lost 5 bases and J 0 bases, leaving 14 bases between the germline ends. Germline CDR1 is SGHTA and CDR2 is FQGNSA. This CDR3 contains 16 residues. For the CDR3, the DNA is TGTGCCAGCAGCCCTCGGACAGTCTTCTCTGGAAACACCATATATTTT. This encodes CASSPRTVFSGNTIYF.

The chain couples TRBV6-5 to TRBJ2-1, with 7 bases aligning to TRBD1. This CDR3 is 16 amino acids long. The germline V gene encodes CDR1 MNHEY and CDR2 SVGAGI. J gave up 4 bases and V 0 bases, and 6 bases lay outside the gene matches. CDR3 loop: CASSYSTWGQYNEQFF. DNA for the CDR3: TGTGCCAGCAGTTACTCGACTTGGGGACAGTACAATGAGCAGTTCTTC.

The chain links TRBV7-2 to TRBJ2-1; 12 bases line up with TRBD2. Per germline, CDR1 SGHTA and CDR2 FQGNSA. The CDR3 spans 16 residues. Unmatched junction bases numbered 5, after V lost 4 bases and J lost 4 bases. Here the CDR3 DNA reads TGTGCCAGCAGCTCAACACTAGCGGGAGGTTACAATGAGCAGTTCTTC. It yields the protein CASSSTLAGGYNEQFF.

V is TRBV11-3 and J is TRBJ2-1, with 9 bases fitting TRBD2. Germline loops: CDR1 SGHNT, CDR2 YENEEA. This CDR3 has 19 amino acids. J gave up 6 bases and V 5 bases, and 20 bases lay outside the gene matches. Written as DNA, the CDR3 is TGTGCCAGCAGCGAATGGGGCCTTGCTGCGGGGGGGCAACGCAATGAGCAGTTCTTC. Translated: CASSEWGLAAGGQRNEQFF. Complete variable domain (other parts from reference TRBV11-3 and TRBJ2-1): EAGVVQSPRYKIIEKKQPVAFWCNPISGHNTLYWYLQNLGQGPELLIRYENEEAVDDSQLPKDRFSAERLKGVDSTLKIQPAELGDSAVYLCASSEWGLAAGGQRNEQFFGPGTRLTVL.

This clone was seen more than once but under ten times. CDR3 DNA sequence: TGTGCCAGTAGTATGGGGGGTAAGGGAAACAATGAGCAGTTCTTC. Amino acids: CASSMGGKGNNEQFF. V is TRBV19 and J is TRBJ2-1; possible D gene TRBD2, 6 bases. V lost 3 bases to trimming and J lost 5 bases, with 14 bases between them. The CDR3 consists of 15 residues. Germline-derived CDR1 and CDR2 are LNHDA and SQIVND (reference sequence).

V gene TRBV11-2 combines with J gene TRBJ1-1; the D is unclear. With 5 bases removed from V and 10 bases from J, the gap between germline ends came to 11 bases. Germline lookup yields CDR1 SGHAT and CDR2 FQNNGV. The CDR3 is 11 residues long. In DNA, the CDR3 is TGTGCCAGCAGCACCCGGACTCGAGCTTTCTTT. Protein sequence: CASSTRTRAFF.

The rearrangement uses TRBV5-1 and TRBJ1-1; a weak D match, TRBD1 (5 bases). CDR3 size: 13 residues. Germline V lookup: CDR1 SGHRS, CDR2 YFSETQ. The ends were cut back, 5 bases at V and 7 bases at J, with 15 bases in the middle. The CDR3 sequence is CASRLRGGLEAFF. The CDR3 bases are TGCGCCAGCAGATTGAGGGGAGGGCTTGAAGCTTTCTTT. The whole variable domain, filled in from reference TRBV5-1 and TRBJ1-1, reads KAGVTQTPRYLIKTRGQQVTLSCSPISGHRSVSWYQQTPGQGLQFLFEYFSETQRNKGNFPGRFSGRQFSNSRSEMNVSTLELGDSALYLCASRLRGGLEAFFGQGTRLTVV.

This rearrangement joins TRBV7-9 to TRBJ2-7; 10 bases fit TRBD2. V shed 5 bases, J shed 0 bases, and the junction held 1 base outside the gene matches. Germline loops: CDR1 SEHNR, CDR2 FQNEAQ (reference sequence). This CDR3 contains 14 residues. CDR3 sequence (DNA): TGTGCCAGCAGCACTAGCGGGACCTCCTACGAGCAGTACTTC. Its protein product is CASSTSGTSYEQYF.

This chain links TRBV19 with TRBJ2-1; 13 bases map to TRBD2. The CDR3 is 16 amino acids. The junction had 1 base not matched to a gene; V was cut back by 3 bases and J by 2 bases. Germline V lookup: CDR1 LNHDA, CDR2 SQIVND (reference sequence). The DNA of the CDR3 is TGTGCCAGTAGTATGGGGACTAGCGGGACCTACAATGAGCAGTTCTTC. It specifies CASSMGTSGTYNEQFF.

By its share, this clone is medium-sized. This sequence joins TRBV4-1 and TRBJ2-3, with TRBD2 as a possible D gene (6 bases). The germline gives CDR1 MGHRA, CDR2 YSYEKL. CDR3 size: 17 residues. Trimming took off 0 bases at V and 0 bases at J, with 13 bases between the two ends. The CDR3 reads CASSQEAYGGSTDTQYF. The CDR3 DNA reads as TGCGCCAGCAGCCAAGAGGCTTACGGGGGAAGCACAGATACGCAGTATTTT.

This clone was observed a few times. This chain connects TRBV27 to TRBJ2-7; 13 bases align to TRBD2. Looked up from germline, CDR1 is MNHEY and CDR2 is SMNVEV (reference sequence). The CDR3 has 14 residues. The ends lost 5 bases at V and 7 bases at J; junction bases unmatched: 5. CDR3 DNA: TGTGCCAGCAGTGGGACTAGCGGGGAGCGGGAGCAGTACTTC. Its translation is CASSGTSGEREQYF.

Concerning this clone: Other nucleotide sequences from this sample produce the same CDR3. The CDR3 sequence is CASSLAGRMNTEAFF. DNA of the CDR3: TGCGCCAGCAGCTTGGCGGGTCGGATGAACACTGAAGCTTTCTTT. This chain joins TRBV5-1 and TRBJ1-1, with unresolved D. CDR3 length equals 15 residues. Trimming took off 0 bases at V and 0 bases at J, with 9 bases between the two ends. The germline gives CDR1 SGHRS, CDR2 YFSETQ.

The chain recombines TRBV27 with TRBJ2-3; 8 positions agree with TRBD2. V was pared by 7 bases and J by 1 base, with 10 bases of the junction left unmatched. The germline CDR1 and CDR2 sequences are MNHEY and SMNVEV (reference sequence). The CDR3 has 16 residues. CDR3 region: CASTPGGGLGTDTQYF. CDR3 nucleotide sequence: TGTGCCAGCACCCCCGGGGGGGGGTTGGGCACAGATACGCAGTATTTT.

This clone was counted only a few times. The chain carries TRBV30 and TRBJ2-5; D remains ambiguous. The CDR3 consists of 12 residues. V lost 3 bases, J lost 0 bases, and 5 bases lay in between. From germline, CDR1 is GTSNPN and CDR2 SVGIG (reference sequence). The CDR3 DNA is TGTGCCTGGAGACAGAACCAAGAGACCCAGTACTTC. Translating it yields CAWRQNQETQYF. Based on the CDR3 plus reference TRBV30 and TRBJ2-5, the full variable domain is SQTIHQWPATLVQPVGSPLSLECTVEGTSNPNLYWYRQAAGRGLQLLFYSVGIGQISSEVPQNLSASRPQDRQFILSSKKLLLSDSGFYLCAWRQNQETQYFGPGTRLLVL.

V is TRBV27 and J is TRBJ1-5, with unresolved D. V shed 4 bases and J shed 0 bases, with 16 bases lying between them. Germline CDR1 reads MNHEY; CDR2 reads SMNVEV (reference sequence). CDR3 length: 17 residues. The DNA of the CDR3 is TGTGCCAGCAGTTGGGCGTCCCCGGCCTATAGCAATCAGCCCCAGCATTTT. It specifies CASSWASPAYSNQPQHF.

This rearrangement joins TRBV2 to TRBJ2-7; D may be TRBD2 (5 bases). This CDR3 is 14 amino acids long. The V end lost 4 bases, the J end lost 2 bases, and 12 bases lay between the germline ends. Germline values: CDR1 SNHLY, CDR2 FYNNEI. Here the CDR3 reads CASSGGNGPYEQYF. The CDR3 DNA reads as TGTGCCAGCAGTGGAGGGAACGGACCCTACGAGCAGTACTTC.

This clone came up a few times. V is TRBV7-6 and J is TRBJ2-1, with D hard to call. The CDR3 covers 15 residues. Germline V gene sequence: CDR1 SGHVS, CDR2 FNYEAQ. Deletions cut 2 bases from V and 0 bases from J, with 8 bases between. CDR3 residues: CASSLRQLSYNEQFF. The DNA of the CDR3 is TGTGCCAGCAGCTTAAGACAACTCTCCTACAATGAGCAGTTCTTC.